This passage covers 8 T cell receptor beta chains from one sample sequenced in a study of shared clonotypes between healthy human individuals. TCRdb's copy holds only in-frame clones and misses some; the assay was immunoSEQ multiplex PCR. The sample holds 550,000 to 800,000 clones, less than 95% seen once. Sequencing was performed on memory CD8+ T cells from PBMCs. Subset specified: CD45RO+ cells pooled with CCR7-negative TemRA cells. The receptors originated from a young man in good health. Some clones in this sample may be carry-over from other donors' samples.

The rearrangement joins TRBV2 to TRBJ2-7; D is perhaps TRBD1 (6 bases). V lost 5 bases to trimming and J lost 3 bases, with 8 bases between them. The germline V gene encodes CDR1 SNHLY and CDR2 FYNNEI. The CDR3 covers 12 residues. In nucleotides, the CDR3 is TGTGCCAGCAGTACGGACAGCTACGAGCAGTACTTC. As protein: CASSTDSYEQYF.

The chain employs TRBV28 and TRBJ2-7; possible D gene TRBD1, 6 bases. V lost 10 bases, J lost 3 bases, and 19 bases lay in between. This CDR3 region has 14 residues. In germline, CDR1 is MDHEN, CDR2 SYDVKM. The CDR3 coding sequence is TGTGCCACCACGTGGGTCCAGGGGAGCTACGAGCAGTACTTC. This codes for CATTWVQGSYEQYF.

The chain carries TRBV27 and TRBJ2-2, with TRBD1 matching 9 bases. This CDR3 contains 17 residues. V shed 5 bases, J shed 1 base, and the junction held 8 bases outside the gene matches. Germline CDR1 and CDR2: MNHEY and SMNVEV (reference sequence). The CDR3 loop reads CASSPTRTGENTGELFF. The CDR3 nucleotides read TGTGCCAGCAGTCCCACCCGGACAGGGGAGAACACCGGGGAGCTGTTTTTT.

The gene calls are TRBV28 and TRBJ2-1; 10 positions match TRBD2. V was clipped by 4 bases and J by 4 bases; unmatched bases: 10. Germline V gene data show CDR1 as MDHEN and CDR2 as SYDVKM. The CDR3 contains 17 residues. The CDR3 reads CASSYPNPSGSYNEQFF. The CDR3 bases are TGTGCCAGCAGTTACCCGAACCCTAGCGGGAGTTACAATGAGCAGTTCTTC. Full variable domain (missing parts from reference TRBV28 and TRBJ2-1): DVKVTQSSRYLVKRTGEKVFLECVQDMDHENMFWYRQDPGLGLRLIYFSYDVKMKEKGDIPEGYSVSREKKERFSLILESASTNQTSMYLCASSYPNPSGSYNEQFFGPGTRLTVL.

This clone appeared once. The chain uses TRBV4-3 and TRBJ2-2; 8 bases line up with TRBD1. The V gene end was trimmed by 6 bases and the J gene end by 6 bases; junction bases not matched to a gene: 9. This CDR3 has 15 residues. Germline CDR1 reads LGHNA; CDR2 reads YSLEER. The CDR3 protein is CASRQTGGMAGELFF. CDR3 DNA sequence: TGCGCCAGCAGACAAACAGGGGGGATGGCCGGGGAGCTGTTTTTT.

The chain recombines TRBV7-8 with TRBJ1-5; unclear D gene. V was shortened by 1 base and J by 6 bases, with 10 bases between the two germline ends. The CDR3 is 14 amino acids. CDR1 SGHVS and CDR2 FQNEAQ come from the germline V gene. The CDR3: CASSLVTGIQPQHF. CDR3 in DNA: TGTGCCAGCAGCTTAGTGACGGGAATTCAGCCCCAGCATTTT.

The chain is built from TRBV2 and TRBJ2-1, with a tentative D call TRBD1 (7 bases). The CDR3 totals 15 residues. Germline lookup yields CDR1 SNHLY and CDR2 FYNNEI. V was cut by 5 bases and J by 7 bases, with 18 bases left in between. CDR3 in amino acids: CASSRGTVLGNEQFF. CDR3 in DNA: TGTGCCAGCAGTCGCGGGACAGTCCTTGGGAATGAGCAGTTCTTC.

The table lists this clone with a few counts. The V and J genes are TRBV5-4 and TRBJ2-7, with D tentatively TRBD2 (6 bases). Germline loops: CDR1 SGHNT, CDR2 YYREEE (reference sequence). CDR3 length: 14 amino acids. V gave up 1 base and J gave up 4 bases, with 12 bases separating them. The CDR3 nucleotides read TGTGCCAGCAGCTTGAACGGGAGAGGATACGAGCAGTACTTC. This encodes CASSLNGRGYEQYF.